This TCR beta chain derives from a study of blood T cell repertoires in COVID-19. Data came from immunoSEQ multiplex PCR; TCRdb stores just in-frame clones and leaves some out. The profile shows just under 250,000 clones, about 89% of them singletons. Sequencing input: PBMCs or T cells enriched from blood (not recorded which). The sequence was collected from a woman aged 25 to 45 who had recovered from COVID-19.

The CDR3 region is CASTKYLATKETQYF. The CDR3 DNA follows: TGCGCCAGCACCAAGTACCTAGCGACTAAAGAGACCCAGTACTTC. The chain is built from TRBV5-1 and TRBJ2-5; the D gene is possibly TRBD2 (6 bases). Looked up from germline, CDR1 is SGHRS and CDR2 is YFSETQ. This CDR3 has 15 residues. The V end lost 6 bases, the J end lost 3 bases, and 18 bases lay between the germline ends.